This note documents a single T cell receptor beta chain sequence. The sample carries other DNA sequences with the same CDR3. The sample is drawn from a study of blood T cell repertoires in COVID-19. For the study at large: T cells, B-cell-depleted T cells, or PBMCs supplied cDNA or gDNA.

The protocol was immunoSEQ multiplex PCR, while the TCRdb copy is restricted to in-frame clones and leaves out a portion. Among about 58,000 clones listed, about 78% were seen once. The source of this sequence is a human donor in a cohort sampled during active COVID-19. The sample comprised peripheral blood.

DNA of the CDR3: TGTGCCAGCAGCTTGGGCAGGTACGAGCAGTACTTC. It codes for CASSLGRYEQYF. The chain combines TRBV5-5 with TRBJ2-7; D remains unclear. Trimming left V 0 bases short and J 4 bases short, with 5 bases between. Germline CDR1 reads SGHKS; CDR2 reads YYEKEE (reference sequence). The CDR3 totals 12 residues.